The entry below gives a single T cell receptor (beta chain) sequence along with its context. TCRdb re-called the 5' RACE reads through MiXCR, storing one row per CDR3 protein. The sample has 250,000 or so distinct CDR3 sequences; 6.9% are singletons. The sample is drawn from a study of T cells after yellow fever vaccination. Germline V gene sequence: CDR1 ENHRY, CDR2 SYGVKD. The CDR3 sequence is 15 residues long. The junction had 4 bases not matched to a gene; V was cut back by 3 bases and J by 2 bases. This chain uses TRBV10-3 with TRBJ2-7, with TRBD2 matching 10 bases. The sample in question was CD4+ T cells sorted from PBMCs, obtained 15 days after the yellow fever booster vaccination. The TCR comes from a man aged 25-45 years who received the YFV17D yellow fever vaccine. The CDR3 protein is CAISDSGLATYEQYF. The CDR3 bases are TGTGCCATCAGTGATTCGGGACTAGCGACCTACGAGCAGTACTTC.